The 23 T cell receptor beta chains reported below all come from one sample, sequenced in a study of blood T cell repertoires in COVID-19. Clones were sequenced by immunoSEQ multiplex PCR, and TCRdb holds only the in-frame ones, with some missing. The data contain approximately 500,000 clones, 89% of them singletons. What was sequenced was peripheral blood. Receptors originate from a young man with COVID-19, enrolled during active disease.

Remarks on this clone: The sample has other DNA sequences that encode this CDR3 too. V and J are TRBV6-5 and TRBJ1-4, with D hard to call. V lost 5 bases and J lost 4, with 8 bases in between. The CDR3 loop spans 13 amino acids. The germline gives CDR1 MNHEY, CDR2 SVGAGI. DNA for the CDR3: TGTGCCAGCAGTCCCGTCCGTAATGAAAAACTGTTTTTT. Translating gives CASSPVRNEKLFF.

This clone was found a few times. This chain uses TRBV14 with TRBJ2-7; D is perhaps TRBD1 (5 bases). The CDR3 has 15 residues. V was pared by 10 bases and J by 2 bases, with 21 bases between. Looked up from germline, CDR1 is SGHDN and CDR2 is FVKESK. In DNA, the CDR3 is TGTGCCACCAACTGGGGCGGATTCCGACCCTACGAGCAGTACTTC. Translating gives CATNWGGFRPYEQYF. Supplemented by reference TRBV14 and TRBJ2-7, the full variable domain reads EAGVTQFPSHSVIEKGQTVTLRCDPISGHDNLYWYRRVMGKEIKFLLHFVKESKQDESGMPNNRFLAERTGGTYSTLKVQPAELEDSGVYFCATNWGGFRPYEQYFGPGTRLTVT.

The chain has TRBV28 and TRBJ2-2, with 10 bases aligning to TRBD2. V gave up 10 bases and J gave up 4 bases; unmatched junction bases: 9. Germline CDR1 is MDHEN and CDR2 is SYDVKM. The CDR3 is 15 residues long. CDR3: CAIQSPSGSTGELFF. The CDR3 nucleotides are TGTGCCATCCAGTCGCCTAGCGGGAGCACCGGGGAGCTGTTTTTT.

The chain carries TRBV27 and TRBJ1-1; D is perhaps TRBD1 (6 bases). The V gene's germline CDR1 is MNHEY and CDR2 SMNVEV (reference sequence). The CDR3 extends over 16 amino acids. The V end was cut by 8 bases, the J end by 0 bases, with 19 bases between. The CDR3 bases are TGTGCCAGCGGCTACGGAGGGGGGGGGATGAACACTGAAGCTTTCTTT. Its translation is CASGYGGGGMNTEAFF.

The chain recombines TRBV6-5 with TRBJ1-2; 8 bases are shared with TRBD1. The CDR3 extends over 14 amino acids. Trimming took 6 bases from V and 4 from J; bases not matched to a gene: 7. Germline V gene data show CDR1 as MNHEY and CDR2 as SVGAGI. The CDR3 region is CASSPGQGFYGYTF. The DNA of the CDR3 is TGTGCCAGCAGCCCCGGACAGGGATTCTATGGCTACACCTTC.

The rearrangement uses TRBV5-1 and TRBJ1-2; D gene unclear. Germline V gives CDR1 SGHRS, CDR2 YFSETQ. V gave up 0 bases and J gave up 1 base, with 4 bases separating them. This CDR3 spans 13 amino acids. The CDR3 nucleotides are TGCGCCAGCAGCTTGGCCTTTAACTATGGCTACACCTTC. Amino acids: CASSLAFNYGYTF.

The chain carries TRBV12-3 or TRBV12-4 and TRBJ1-1, with D perhaps matching TRBD1 (6 bases). With 9 bases removed from V and 3 bases from J, the gap between germline ends came to 8 bases. This CDR3 has 11 residues. Written as DNA, the CDR3 is TGTGCCAGTTACAGGGACACTGAAGCTTTCTTT. It yields the protein CASYRDTEAFF.

The chain links TRBV7-2 to TRBJ2-5; 7 bases line up with TRBD1. CDR3 length: 15 amino acids. The V gene's germline CDR1 is SGHTA and CDR2 FQGNSA. Trimming cost V 6 bases and J 5 bases; bases outside gene matches: 12. The CDR3 here is CASRPPTGPRETQYF. CDR3 sequence (DNA): TGTGCCAGCAGACCGCCGACAGGGCCACGGGAGACCCAGTACTTC.

This rearrangement joins TRBV6-6 to TRBJ1-4, with D perhaps matching TRBD1 (5 bases). With 7 bases removed from V and 3 bases from J, the gap between germline ends came to 15 bases. Looked up from germline, CDR1 is MNHNY and CDR2 is SVGAGI (reference sequence). The CDR3 sequence is 15 residues long. CDR3 sequence (DNA): TGTGCCAGCACCAACAGGCGGGGGGCTAATGAAAAACTGTTTTTT. Its protein product is CASTNRRGANEKLFF.

Note on this clone: This CDR3 is also generated by other DNA sequences in the sample. This chain links TRBV2 with TRBJ2-2, with 12 bases matching TRBD2. The ends lost 6 bases at V and 5 bases at J; junction bases unmatched: 4. Germline CDR1 and CDR2: SNHLY and FYNNEI. This CDR3 is built from 15 residues. In DNA, the CDR3 is TGTGCCAGCAGGCCCGGACTAGCGGGGACCGGGGAGCTGTTTTTT. Translation gives CASRPGLAGTGELFF.

The rearrangement links TRBV21-1 to TRBJ2-7; no DNA check was done on the table's D call, TRBD2. TRBV21-1 is annotated as a pseudogene. This CDR3 has 13 amino acids. The CDR3 loop is CASGLRGVYEQYF. The CDR3 nucleotides read TGTGCCAGCGGGCTGCGGGGGGTCTACGAGCAGTACTTC.

This clone was picked up one time. The chain joins TRBV2 to TRBJ1-1; TRBD1 might be the D (5 bases). This CDR3 is built from 12 residues. With 4 bases removed from V and 7 bases from J, the gap between germline ends came to 10 bases. CDR1 and CDR2 from the germline V gene are SNHLY and FYNNEI. CDR3 nucleotide sequence: TGTGCCAGCAGTGCCCAGGGTGTTGAAGCTTTCTTT. Its protein is CASSAQGVEAFF.

This chain connects TRBV11-2 to TRBJ2-7, with 12 positions matching TRBD2. CDR1 SGHAT and CDR2 FQNNGV come from the germline V gene. The CDR3 is 15 amino acids. With 8 bases clipped from V and 0 bases from J, the junction kept 5 bases outside the gene matches. The CDR3 here is CASLKTSGSSYEQYF. CDR3 DNA: TGTGCCAGCCTCAAGACTAGCGGGAGCTCCTACGAGCAGTACTTC.

CDR3 loop: CASSSPWAGQFF. Written as DNA, the CDR3 is TGTGCCAGTAGTTCCCCATGGGCAGGGCAGTTCTTC. The V gene is TRBV19, the J gene TRBJ2-1; unclear D gene. V was trimmed by 5 bases and J by 12 bases, leaving 14 bases between them. This CDR3 region has 12 residues. From germline, CDR1 is LNHDA and CDR2 SQIVND (reference sequence).

The chain links TRBV6-4 to TRBJ1-2, with TRBD1 matching over 7 bases. Looked up from germline, CDR1 is MRHNA and CDR2 is SNTAGT. The J segment lost 1 base and the V segment lost 5 bases, leaving 1 base of the junction unmatched. CDR3 size: 13 residues. Here the CDR3 reads CASSRDSNYGYTF. In nucleotides, the CDR3 is TGTGCCAGCAGTCGGGACAGTAACTATGGCTACACCTTC.

V is TRBV12-5 and J is TRBJ1-1; no reliable D call. Trimming removed 3 bases from V and 1 base from J, with 6 bases in between. CDR3 length: 13 residues. The V gene's germline CDR1 is LGHNT and CDR2 FRNRAP. The CDR3 DNA follows: TGTGCTAGTGGTTTTCAGGAGAACACTGAAGCTTTCTTT. Encoded protein: CASGFQENTEAFF.

This chain joins TRBV7-2 and TRBJ2-1; D is uncertain. In germline, CDR1 is SGHTA, CDR2 FQGNSA. The length of the CDR3 is 11 residues. Trimming pared 5 bases from V and 10 bases from J, leaving 9 bases between. The CDR3 DNA is TGTGCCAGCAGCCTCACTAAGGAGCAGTTCTTC. This translates into CASSLTKEQFF.

The genes are TRBV6-5 and TRBJ1-4; 10 bases line up with TRBD1. V shed 7 bases, J shed 2 bases, and the junction held 4 bases outside the gene matches. CDR1 and CDR2 from the germline V gene are MNHEY and SVGAGI. This CDR3 comprises 15 residues. CDR3 protein: CASTGQGSTNEKLFF. CDR3 nucleotides: TGTGCCAGCACGGGACAGGGGTCGACTAATGAAAAACTGTTTTTT.

This clone was counted a single time. V and J are TRBV6-6 and TRBJ1-1; a possible D gene is TRBD1 (5 bases). CDR3 length: 14 amino acids. Germline V CDR1 and CDR2: MNHNY, SVGAGI (reference sequence). With 6 bases removed from V and 1 base from J, the gap between germline ends came to 12 bases. In DNA form, the CDR3 reads TGTGCCAGCAGGAACGGGGGTCCGAACACTGAAGCTTTCTTT. This codes for CASRNGGPNTEAFF.

The chain employs TRBV5-1 and TRBJ2-7, with 9 positions matching TRBD1. J lost 4 bases, V lost 3 bases, and 5 bases had no gene match. This CDR3 is 14 amino acids long. Germline V gene sequence: CDR1 SGHRS, CDR2 YFSETQ. The CDR3 DNA reads as TGCGCCAGCAGCTCTGGGACAGGGCCTTACGAGCAGTACTTC. This codes for CASSSGTGPYEQYF.

The chain uses TRBV3-1 (or the pseudogene TRBV3-2) and TRBJ1-5, with a possible D match to TRBD1 (5 bases). The CDR3 runs 18 residues. Trimming shortened V by 4 bases and J by 0 bases, and 19 bases separated the two germline ends. Germline lookup yields CDR1 LGHDT and CDR2 YNNKEL (reference sequence). CDR3 residues: CASSPGAGWGYSNQPQHF. In DNA form, the CDR3 reads TGTGCCAGCAGCCCTGGGGCAGGTTGGGGCTATAGCAATCAGCCCCAGCATTTT.

The chain recombines TRBV18 with TRBJ2-5; 9 bases are a match to TRBD1. The trim removed 4 bases at V and 8 bases at J, leaving 2 bases unmatched. Germline V gives CDR1 KGHSH, CDR2 LQKENI. CDR3 length: 12 amino acids. The CDR3 here is CASSQDRGTQYF. In DNA, the CDR3 is TGTGCCAGCTCACAGGACAGGGGAACCCAGTACTTC.

This chain joins TRBV3-1 (or the pseudogene TRBV3-2) and TRBJ2-1; D is possibly TRBD2 (6 bases). Between the trimmed V and J ends, which lost 4 bases and 5 bases, there was a span of 15 bases. This CDR3 contains 15 residues. CDR1 and CDR2 from the germline V gene are LGHDT and YNNKEL (reference sequence). Written as DNA, the CDR3 is TGTGCCAGCAGCCCACGAGGAGGGAAGCACAATGAGCAGTTCTTC. Its translation: CASSPRGGKHNEQFF.